This T cell receptor (beta chain) was captured by sequencing in a study of regulatory T cells in long-lasting Graves disease. At least ten counts were recorded for this clonotype. What it binds is unknown. Time point indicated: newly diagnosed GD, antithyroid drugs for less than 3 months. Extracted PBMC RNA gave rise to the TCR library. The V gene's germline CDR1 is DFQATT and CDR2 SNEGSKA (reference sequence). This CDR3 region has 14 residues. Trimming pared 5 bases from V and 6 bases from J, leaving 19 bases between. Building of the TCR beta libraries involved iRepertoire HTBI primers and Arm-PCR of CDR3 regions. As originally analysed: From all samples, identification returned some 13 TRBJ and 60 to 80 TRBV segments. In TCRdb, the multiplex PCR reads were re-called with MiXCR into one record per CDR3 protein. TCRdb's processing, not the study's, gives the V and J calls here. This table holds roughly 380,000 distinct CDR3 sequences, around 15% found once.

Broader study findings: For persistent Graves' patients, TCR diversity was lower than for newly diagnosed ones. Persistent disease favored TRBV28, TRBJ1-2 and TRBJ2-5.

The receptor was isolated from a female donor with Graves disease. The input for sequencing was peripheral blood mononuclear cells (PBMCs), taken at new diagnosis, from a patient treated with antithyroid drugs. J is TRBJ1-2 and V is TRBV20-1, with D maybe TRBD1 (5 bases). The CDR3 coding sequence is TGCAGTGCTGTCCGCTTCGGGGGGGAGGATGGCTACACCTTC. Its translation: CSAVRFGGEDGYTF.